Following are 7 T cell receptor beta chains from one sample sequenced in a study of blood T cell repertoires in COVID-19 (dated by TCRdb to 2020 to 2021). Libraries were built with the immunoSEQ multiplex PCR assay. What TCRdb holds here is the immuneACCESS table cut down to in-frame rearrangements. Part of the clones is not present; checked against another copy, under half of the missing clones reflect an unresolved V gene, and the others are unexplained. In this sample the table shows about 58,000 clones, about 90% of which occur a single time. In total, the top ten clones hold 1.4% of the sample. The specimen was peripheral blood. These receptors all come from a man between 60 and 75 years old with acute or convalescent COVID-19.

The chain couples TRBV6-5 to TRBJ1-1; perhaps TRBD1 as D (6 bases). CDR3 length: 16 residues. Between the trimmed V and J ends, which lost 4 bases and 1 base, there was a span of 16 bases. In germline, CDR1 is MNHEY, CDR2 SVGAGI. The CDR3 is CASSSRRGPTNTEAFF. The CDR3 DNA follows: TGTGCCAGCAGTTCCCGCAGGGGCCCTACGAACACTGAAGCTTTCTTT.

This rearrangement joins TRBV6-5 to TRBJ1-5; 8 bases align to TRBD1. Looked up from germline, CDR1 is MNHEY and CDR2 is SVGAGI. There are 14 residues in the CDR3. The trim removed 5 bases at V and 13 bases at J, leaving 13 bases unmatched. The DNA for the CDR3 is TGTGCCAGCAGTCCACGGACAGGGTCGATGGGGCAGCATTTT. Its protein product is CASSPRTGSMGQHF.

CDR3 bases: TGTGCCAGCAGCTTCGATTCGGGACAGGGGCGCCCTGAAGCTTTCTTT. This encodes CASSFDSGQGRPEAFF. This chain connects TRBV7-9 to TRBJ1-1; TRBD1 agrees at 10 bases. Unmatched junction bases numbered 10, after V lost 3 bases and J lost 6 bases. CDR3 length: 16 residues. Germline V lookup: CDR1 SEHNR, CDR2 FQNEAQ (reference sequence). Drawing the rest from reference TRBV7-9 and TRBJ1-1, the complete variable domain is DTGVSQNPRHKITKRGQNVTFRCDPISEHNRLYWYRQTLGQGPEFLTYFQNEAQLEKSRLLSDRFSAERPKGSFSTLEIQRTEQGDSAMYLCASSFDSGQGRPEAFFGQGTRLTVV.

The chain has TRBV13 and TRBJ1-1; D is ambiguous. Trimming pared 2 bases from V and 4 bases from J, leaving 11 bases between. Per germline, CDR1 PRHDT and CDR2 FYEKMQ (reference sequence). The CDR3 is 14 amino acids. Here the CDR3 reads CASSLNPGGTEAFF. The DNA of the CDR3 is TGTGCCAGCAGCTTAAACCCGGGAGGCACTGAAGCTTTCTTT. Full variable domain (remainder filled in from reference TRBV13 and TRBJ1-1): AAGVIQSPRHLIKEKRETATLKCYPIPRHDTVYWYQQGPGQDPQFLISFYEKMQSDKGSIPDRFSAQQFSDYHSELNMSSLELGDSALYFCASSLNPGGTEAFFGQGTRLTVV.

The chain uses TRBV7-6 and TRBJ1-1; D might be TRBD1 (6 bases). This CDR3 region has 15 residues. Germline CDR1 reads SGHVS; CDR2 reads FNYEAQ. With 3 bases removed from V and 4 bases from J, the gap between germline ends came to 15 bases. As DNA, the CDR3 is TGTGCCAGCAGCTTGGGTGTTGGGGGCGCCACTGAAGCTTTCTTT. Amino acids: CASSLGVGGATEAFF.

V gene TRBV5-4 combines with J gene TRBJ2-1, with D possibly matching TRBD2 (6 bases). CDR1 and CDR2 from the germline V gene are SGHNT and YYREEE (reference sequence). The CDR3 contains 14 residues. With 0 bases removed from V and 5 bases from J, the gap between germline ends came to 9 bases. Here the CDR3 reads CASSLGPSDNEQFF. DNA of the CDR3: TGTGCCAGCAGCTTGGGGCCTAGCGACAATGAGCAGTTCTTC.

The chain couples TRBV24-1 to TRBJ1-1, with TRBD1 as a possible D gene (5 bases). V dropped 1 base and J dropped 5 bases, with 22 bases sitting between them. Germline values: CDR1 KGHDR, CDR2 SFDVKD. This CDR3 has 18 residues. The CDR3 loop reads CATSDLRRQPAPLTEAFF. The CDR3 nucleotides are TGTGCCACCAGTGATTTAAGGCGACAGCCCGCTCCCCTAACTGAAGCTTTCTTT.